This TCR beta chain was documented in a study of blood T cell repertoires in COVID-19. As handled by the study authors: Reference gene primers were amplified, and this amplification served to estimate nucleated cell counts. Clones were read by immunoSEQ multiplex PCR, and TCRdb kept only the in-frame ones, dropping some. V, J and clone size are those of that table, while D and trimming were read from the DNA. The table records hundreds of thousands of clones, around 89% of them present only once. The CDR3 sequence is 17 residues long. Germline V CDR1 and CDR2: MGHRA, YSYEKL. V lost 1 base, J lost 2 bases, and 2 bases stayed unmatched. Donors of Cohort 3 who recovered were those that had two negative PCRs, clearance, or symptom resolution.

The receptor was derived from a man aged 25-45 years who had recovered from COVID-19. Sequencing was carried out using PBMCs or T cells enriched from blood (not recorded which). The chain couples TRBV4-1 to TRBJ2-1, with 13 bases lining up with TRBD2. CDR3 bases: TGCGCCAGCAGCCAAGGGACTAGCGGGAGTACCTACAATGAGCAGTTCTTC. This gives the protein CASSQGTSGSTYNEQFF.